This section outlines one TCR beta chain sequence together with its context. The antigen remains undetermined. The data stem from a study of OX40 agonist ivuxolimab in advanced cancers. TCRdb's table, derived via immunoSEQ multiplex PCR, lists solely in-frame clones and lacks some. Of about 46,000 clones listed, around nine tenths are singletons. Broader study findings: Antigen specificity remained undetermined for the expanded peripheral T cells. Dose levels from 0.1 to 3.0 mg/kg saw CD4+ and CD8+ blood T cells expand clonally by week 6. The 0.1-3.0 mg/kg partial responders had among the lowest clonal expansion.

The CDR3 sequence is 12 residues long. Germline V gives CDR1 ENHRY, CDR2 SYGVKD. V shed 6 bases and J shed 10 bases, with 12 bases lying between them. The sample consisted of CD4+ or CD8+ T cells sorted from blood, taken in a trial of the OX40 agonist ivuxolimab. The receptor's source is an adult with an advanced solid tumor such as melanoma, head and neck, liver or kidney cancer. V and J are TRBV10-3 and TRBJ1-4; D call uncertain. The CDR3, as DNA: TGTGCCATCAGGGACGCCTCGGGAAAACTGTTTTTT. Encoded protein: CAIRDASGKLFF.